The clone carrying this T cell receptor (beta chain) was detected only a few times. The antigen is unknown. Every sample gave at least 6 micrograms of total RNA when it was extracted. A J-beta primer mix and a sample-barcoded 5' primer were used in a second PCR of about 6 to 12 cycles. TCRdb reanalysed the 5' RACE reads using MiXCR and keeps one entry per CDR3 protein. The table has roughly 1,700,000 distinct CDR3 sequences, 28% seen once. This record comes from a study of blood T cells in healthy people across ages. Study results and limitations: Naive CD4+ cell counts and diversity both ran higher in long-lived than in aged donors.

With 4 bases clipped from V and 1 base from J, the junction kept 10 bases outside the gene matches. The CDR3 runs to 19 residues. Germline loops: CDR1 SGHRS, CDR2 YFSETQ. This sequence was found in a woman aged 30 to 39 in good health. Material: blood. This sequence joins TRBV5-1 and TRBJ2-3, with TRBD2 identical over 15 bases. CDR3 nucleotides: TGCGCCAGCAGCCGCTCCGGGACTAGCGGGGGGAGAGGCACAGATACGCAGTATTTT. It encodes CASSRSGTSGGRGTDTQYF.